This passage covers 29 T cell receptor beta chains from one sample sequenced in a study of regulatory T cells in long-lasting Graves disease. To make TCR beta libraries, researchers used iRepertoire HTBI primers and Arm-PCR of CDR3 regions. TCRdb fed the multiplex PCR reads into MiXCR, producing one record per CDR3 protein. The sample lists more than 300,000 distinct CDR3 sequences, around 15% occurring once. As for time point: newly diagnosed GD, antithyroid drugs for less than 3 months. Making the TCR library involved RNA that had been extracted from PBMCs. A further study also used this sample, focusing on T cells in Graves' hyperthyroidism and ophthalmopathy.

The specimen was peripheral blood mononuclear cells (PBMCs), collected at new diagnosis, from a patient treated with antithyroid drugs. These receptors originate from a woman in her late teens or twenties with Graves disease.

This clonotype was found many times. The CDR3 sequence is CASSPSGLGYTF. In DNA, the CDR3 is TGTGCCAGCAGCCCCTCTGGCCTGGGCTACACCTTC. The chain joins TRBV11-2 to TRBJ1-2; the D is unclear. CDR1 and CDR2 (germline): SGHAT, FQNNGV. This CDR3 region has 12 residues. Trimming cost V 5 bases and J 8 bases, with 12 bases left between them.

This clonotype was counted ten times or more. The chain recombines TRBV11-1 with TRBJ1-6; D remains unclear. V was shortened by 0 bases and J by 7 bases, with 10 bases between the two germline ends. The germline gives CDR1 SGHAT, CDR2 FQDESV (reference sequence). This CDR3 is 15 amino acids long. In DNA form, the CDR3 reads TGTGCCAGCAGCTTAGCGGGAAACACGAATTCACCCCTCCACTTT. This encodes CASSLAGNTNSPLHF.

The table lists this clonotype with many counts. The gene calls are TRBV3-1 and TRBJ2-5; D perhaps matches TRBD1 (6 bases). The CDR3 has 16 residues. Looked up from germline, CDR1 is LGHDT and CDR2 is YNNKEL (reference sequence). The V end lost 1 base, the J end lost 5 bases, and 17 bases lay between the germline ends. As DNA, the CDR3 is TGTGCCAGCAGCCAAGGGCTGGTCCAGGGGTCGGAGACCCAGTACTTC. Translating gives CASSQGLVQGSETQYF.

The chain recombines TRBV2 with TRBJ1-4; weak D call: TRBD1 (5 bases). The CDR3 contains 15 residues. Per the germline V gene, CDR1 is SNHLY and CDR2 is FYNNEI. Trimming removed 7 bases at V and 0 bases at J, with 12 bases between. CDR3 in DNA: TGTGCCAGCATCGGGACCGACTCAACTAATGAAAAACTGTTTTTT. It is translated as CASIGTDSTNEKLFF.

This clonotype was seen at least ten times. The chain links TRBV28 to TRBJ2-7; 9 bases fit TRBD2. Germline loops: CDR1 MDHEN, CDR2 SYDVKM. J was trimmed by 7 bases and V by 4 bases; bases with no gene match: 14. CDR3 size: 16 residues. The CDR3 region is CASSSPAGGIGREQYF. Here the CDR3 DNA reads TGTGCCAGCAGTTCCCCAGCGGGGGGAATTGGGAGAGAGCAGTACTTC. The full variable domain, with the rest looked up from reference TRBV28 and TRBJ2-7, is DVKVTQSSRYLVKRTGEKVFLECVQDMDHENMFWYRQDPGLGLRLIYFSYDVKMKEKGDIPEGYSVSREKKERFSLILESASTNQTSMYLCASSSPAGGIGREQYFGPGTRLTVT.

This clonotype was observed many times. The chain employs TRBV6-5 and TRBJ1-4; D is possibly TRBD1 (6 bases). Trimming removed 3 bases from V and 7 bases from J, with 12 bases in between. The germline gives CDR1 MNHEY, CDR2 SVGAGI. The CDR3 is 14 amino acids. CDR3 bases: TGTGCCAGCAGTTATGGCAGGGGCGGTGAAAAACTGTTTTTT. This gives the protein CASSYGRGGEKLFF.

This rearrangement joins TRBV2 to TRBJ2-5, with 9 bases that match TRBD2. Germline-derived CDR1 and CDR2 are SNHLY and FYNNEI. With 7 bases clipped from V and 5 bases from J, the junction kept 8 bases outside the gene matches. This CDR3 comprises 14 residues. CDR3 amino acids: CASMASGIEETQYF. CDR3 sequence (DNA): TGTGCCAGCATGGCTAGCGGGATCGAGGAGACCCAGTACTTC.

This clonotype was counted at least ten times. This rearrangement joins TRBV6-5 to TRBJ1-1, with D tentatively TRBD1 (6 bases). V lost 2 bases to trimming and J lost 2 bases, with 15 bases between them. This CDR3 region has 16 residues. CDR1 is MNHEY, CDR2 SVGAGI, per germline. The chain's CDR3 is CASSYGGGTLNTEAFF. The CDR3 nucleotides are TGTGCCAGCAGTTACGGGGGCGGGACACTAAACACTGAAGCTTTCTTT.

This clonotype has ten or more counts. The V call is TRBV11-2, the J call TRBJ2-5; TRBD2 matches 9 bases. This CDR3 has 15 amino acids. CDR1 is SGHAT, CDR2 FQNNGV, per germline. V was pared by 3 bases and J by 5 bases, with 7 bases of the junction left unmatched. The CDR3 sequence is CASSLRAGGWETQYF. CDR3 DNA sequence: TGTGCCAGCAGCTTGCGAGCGGGAGGATGGGAGACCCAGTACTTC.

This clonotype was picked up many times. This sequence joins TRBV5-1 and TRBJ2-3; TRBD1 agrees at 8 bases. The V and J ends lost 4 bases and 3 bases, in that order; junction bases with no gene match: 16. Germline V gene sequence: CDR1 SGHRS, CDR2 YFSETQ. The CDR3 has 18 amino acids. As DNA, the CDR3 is TGCGCCAGCAGCGAGCTAGCTAGGACAGGGTTAGTGACAGATACGCAGTATTTT. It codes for CASSELARTGLVTDTQYF.

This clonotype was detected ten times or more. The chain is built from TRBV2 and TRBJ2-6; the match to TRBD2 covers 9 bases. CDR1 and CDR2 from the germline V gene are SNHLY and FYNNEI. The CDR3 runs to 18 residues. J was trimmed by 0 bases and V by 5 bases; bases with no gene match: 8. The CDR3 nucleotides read TGTGCCAGCAGTTGGCTAGCGGGACGCGACTCTGGGGCCAACGTCCTGACTTTC. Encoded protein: CASSWLAGRDSGANVLTF.

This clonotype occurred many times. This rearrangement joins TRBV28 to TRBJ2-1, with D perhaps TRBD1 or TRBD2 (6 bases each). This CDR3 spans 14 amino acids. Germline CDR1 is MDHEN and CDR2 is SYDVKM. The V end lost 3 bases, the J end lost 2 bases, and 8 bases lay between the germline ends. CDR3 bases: TGTGCCAGCAGTTTTCGGGGGCCCTACAATGAGCAGTTCTTC. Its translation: CASSFRGPYNEQFF.

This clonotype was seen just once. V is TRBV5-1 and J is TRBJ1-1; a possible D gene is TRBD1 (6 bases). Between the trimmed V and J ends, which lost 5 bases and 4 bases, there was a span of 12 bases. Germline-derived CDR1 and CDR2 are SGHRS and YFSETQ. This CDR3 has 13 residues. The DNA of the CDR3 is TGCGCCAGCAGATTGCAGGGGATCACTGAAGCTTTCTTT. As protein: CASRLQGITEAFF.

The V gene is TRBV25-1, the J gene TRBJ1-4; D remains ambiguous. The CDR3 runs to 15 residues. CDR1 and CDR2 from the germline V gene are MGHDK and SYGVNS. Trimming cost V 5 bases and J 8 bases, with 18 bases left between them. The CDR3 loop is CASSSHGPLGEKLFF. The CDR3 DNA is TGTGCCAGCAGTTCACACGGGCCCCTTGGGGAAAAACTGTTTTTT.

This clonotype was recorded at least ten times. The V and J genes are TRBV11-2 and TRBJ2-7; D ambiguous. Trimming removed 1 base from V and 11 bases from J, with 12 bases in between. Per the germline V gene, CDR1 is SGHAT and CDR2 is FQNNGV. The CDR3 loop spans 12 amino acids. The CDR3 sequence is CASSLGAAQEYF. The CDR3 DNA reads TGTGCCAGCAGCTTAGGGGCAGCGCAGGAGTACTTC.

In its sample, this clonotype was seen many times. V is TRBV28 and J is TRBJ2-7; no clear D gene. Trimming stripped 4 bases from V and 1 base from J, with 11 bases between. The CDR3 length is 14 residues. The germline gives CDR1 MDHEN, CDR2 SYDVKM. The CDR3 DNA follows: TGTGCCAGCAGTTCCCTAGACTCTTCCTACGAGCAGTACTTC. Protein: CASSSLDSSYEQYF.

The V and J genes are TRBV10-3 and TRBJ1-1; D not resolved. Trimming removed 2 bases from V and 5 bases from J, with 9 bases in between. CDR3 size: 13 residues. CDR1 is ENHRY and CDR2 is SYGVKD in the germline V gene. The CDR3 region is CAISETGATEAFF. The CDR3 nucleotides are TGTGCCATCAGTGAGACGGGCGCGACTGAAGCTTTCTTT.

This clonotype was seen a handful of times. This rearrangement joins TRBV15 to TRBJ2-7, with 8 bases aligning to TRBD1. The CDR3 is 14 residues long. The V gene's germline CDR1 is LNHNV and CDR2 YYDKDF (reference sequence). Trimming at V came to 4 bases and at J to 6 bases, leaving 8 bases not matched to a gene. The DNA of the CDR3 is TGTGCCACCAGCATGGGGACAGGCCTCGGCGAGCAGTACTTC. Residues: CATSMGTGLGEQYF. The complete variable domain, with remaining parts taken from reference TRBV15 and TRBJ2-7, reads DAMVIQNPRYQVTQFGKPVTLSCSQTLNHNVMYWYQQKSSQAPKLLFHYYDKDFNNEADTPDNFQSRRPNTSFCFLDIRSPGLGDTAMYLCATSMGTGLGEQYFGPGTRLTVT.

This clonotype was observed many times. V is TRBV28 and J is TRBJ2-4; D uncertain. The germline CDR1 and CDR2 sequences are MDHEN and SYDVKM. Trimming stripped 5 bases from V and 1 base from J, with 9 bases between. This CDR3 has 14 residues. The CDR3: CASSLSEAKNIQYF. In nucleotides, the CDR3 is TGTGCCAGCAGTCTCAGCGAGGCCAAAAACATTCAGTACTTC.

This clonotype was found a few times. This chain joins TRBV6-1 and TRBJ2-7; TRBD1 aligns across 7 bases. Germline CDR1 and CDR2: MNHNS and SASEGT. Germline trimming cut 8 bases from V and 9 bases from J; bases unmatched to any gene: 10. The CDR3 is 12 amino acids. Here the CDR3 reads CASEGANSGQYF. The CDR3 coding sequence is TGTGCCAGCGAGGGGGCAAATTCCGGGCAGTACTTC.

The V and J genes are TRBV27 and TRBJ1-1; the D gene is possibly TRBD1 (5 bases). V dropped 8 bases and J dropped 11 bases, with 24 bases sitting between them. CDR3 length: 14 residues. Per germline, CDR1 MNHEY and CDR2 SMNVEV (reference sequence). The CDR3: CASWSGRTWSGAFF. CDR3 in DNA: TGTGCCAGCTGGTCCGGACGGACATGGTCGGGGGCTTTCTTT.

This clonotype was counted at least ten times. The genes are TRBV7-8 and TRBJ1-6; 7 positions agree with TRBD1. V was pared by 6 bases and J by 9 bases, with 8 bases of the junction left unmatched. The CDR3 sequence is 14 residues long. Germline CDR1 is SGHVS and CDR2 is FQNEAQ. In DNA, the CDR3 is TGTGCCAGCAGTCAAGCAGGGGGTGGTTCACCCCTCCACTTT. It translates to CASSQAGGGSPLHF.

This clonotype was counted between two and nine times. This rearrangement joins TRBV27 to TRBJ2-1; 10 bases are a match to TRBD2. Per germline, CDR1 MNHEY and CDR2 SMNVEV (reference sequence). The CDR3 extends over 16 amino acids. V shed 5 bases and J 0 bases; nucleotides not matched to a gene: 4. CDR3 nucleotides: TGTGCCAGCAGTAGGCCTAGCGGGGGCTCCTACAATGAGCAGTTCTTC. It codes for CASSRPSGGSYNEQFF.

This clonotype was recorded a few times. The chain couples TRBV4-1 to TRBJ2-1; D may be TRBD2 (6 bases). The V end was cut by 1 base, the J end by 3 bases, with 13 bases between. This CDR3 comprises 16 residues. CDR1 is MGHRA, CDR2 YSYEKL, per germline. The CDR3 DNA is TGCGCCAGCAGCCAAGTTCGGAGGGTCGGCTACAATGAGCAGTTCTTC. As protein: CASSQVRRVGYNEQFF.

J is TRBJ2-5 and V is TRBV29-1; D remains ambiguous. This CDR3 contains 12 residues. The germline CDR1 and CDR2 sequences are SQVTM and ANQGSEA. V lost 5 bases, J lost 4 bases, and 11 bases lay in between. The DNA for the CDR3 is TGCAGCGTTTCCCCTGAATTAGAGACCCAGTACTTC. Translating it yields CSVSPELETQYF.

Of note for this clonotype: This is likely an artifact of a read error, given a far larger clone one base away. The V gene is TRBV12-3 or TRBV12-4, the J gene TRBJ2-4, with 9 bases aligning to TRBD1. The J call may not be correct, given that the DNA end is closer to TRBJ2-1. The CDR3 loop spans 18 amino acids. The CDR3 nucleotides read TGTGCCAGCAGTTTAATCCCGCCCGGGACAGGGACCTACAATGGGCAGTTCTTC. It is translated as CASSLIPPGTGTYNGQFF.

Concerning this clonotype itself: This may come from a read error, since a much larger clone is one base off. The CDR3 sequence is CTSSPLLGYEQYF. The CDR3 DNA is TGTACCAGCAGCCCCCTGCTGGGCTACGAGCAGTACTTC. The chain uses TRBV7-6 and TRBJ2-7; D uncertain. This CDR3 comprises 13 residues. Germline lookup yields CDR1 SGHVS and CDR2 FNYEAQ. Complete variable domain (other parts from reference TRBV7-6 and TRBJ2-7): GAGVSQSPRYKVTKRGQDVALRCDPISGHVSLYWYRQALGQGPEFLTYFNYEAQQDKSGLPNDRFSAERPEGSISTLTIQRTEQRDSAMYRCTSSPLLGYEQYFGPGTRLTVT.

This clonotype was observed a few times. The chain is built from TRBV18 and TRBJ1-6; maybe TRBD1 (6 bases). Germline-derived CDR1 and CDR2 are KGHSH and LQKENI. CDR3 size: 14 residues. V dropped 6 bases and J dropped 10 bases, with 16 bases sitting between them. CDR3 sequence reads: CASSQEGVVSPLHF. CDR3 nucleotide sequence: TGTGCCAGCTCCCAGGAGGGGGTAGTCTCACCCCTCCACTTT.

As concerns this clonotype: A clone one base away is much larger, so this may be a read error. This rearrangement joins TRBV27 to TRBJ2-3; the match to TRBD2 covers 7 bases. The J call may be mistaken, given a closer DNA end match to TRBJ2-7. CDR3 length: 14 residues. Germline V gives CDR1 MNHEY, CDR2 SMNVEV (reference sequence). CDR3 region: CANSLSSGGYEQYF. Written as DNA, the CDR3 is TGTGCCAACAGTTTATCTTCGGGAGGCTACGAGCAGTACTTC.